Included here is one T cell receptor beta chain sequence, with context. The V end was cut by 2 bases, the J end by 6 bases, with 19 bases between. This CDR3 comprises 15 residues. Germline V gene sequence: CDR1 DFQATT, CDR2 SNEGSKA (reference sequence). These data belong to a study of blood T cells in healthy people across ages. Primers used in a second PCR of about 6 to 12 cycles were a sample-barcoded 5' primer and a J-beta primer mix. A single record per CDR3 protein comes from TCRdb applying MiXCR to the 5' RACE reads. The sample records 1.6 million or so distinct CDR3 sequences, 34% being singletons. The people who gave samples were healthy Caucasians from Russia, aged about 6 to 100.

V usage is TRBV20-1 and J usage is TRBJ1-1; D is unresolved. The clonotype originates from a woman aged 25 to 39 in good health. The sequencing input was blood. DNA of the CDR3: TGCAGTGCTAGAAAATTCGGACGGTCGGACGCTGAAGCTTTCTTT. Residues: CSARKFGRSDAEAFF.